Sequencing of this T cell receptor (beta chain) was carried out in a study of technical replicates of blood from several donors. Clones were sequenced by immunoSEQ multiplex PCR, and TCRdb holds only the in-frame ones, with some missing. Of 85,000 to 100,000 clones listed, 95% are singletons. The CDR3 extends over 17 amino acids. The V gene end was trimmed by 2 bases and the J gene end by 2 bases; junction bases not matched to a gene: 9. CDR1 is SGHTA, CDR2 FQGTGA, per germline. The clonotype was recovered from a human donor in good health. V usage is TRBV7-3 and J usage is TRBJ2-3; 8 bases map to TRBD1. Sequencing was performed on T cells isolated from PBMCs. The CDR3 sequence is CASSLFVRGRATDTQYF. The CDR3 coding sequence is TGTGCCAGCAGCTTATTCGTCAGGGGGCGCGCCACAGATACGCAGTATTTT.